This T cell receptor (beta chain) was obtained from a study of T cells of healthy individuals. Germline-derived CDR1 and CDR2 are KGHDR and SFDVKD. V lost 6 bases to trimming and J lost 2 bases; unmatched junction nucleotides: 6. The CDR3 totals 15 residues. TCRdb re-analysed the 5' RACE reads in MiXCR, keeping a single row per CDR3 protein. Of about 96,000 distinct CDR3 sequences listed, roughly 15% are singletons. V gene TRBV24-1 combines with J gene TRBJ2-1, with TRBD1 matching over 7 bases. This receptor was identified in a human donor in good health. The CDR3 loop reads CATSSGTAPYNEQFF. The CDR3 DNA follows: TGTGCCACCAGTTCAGGGACAGCCCCCTACAATGAGCAGTTCTTC.